These 23 T cell receptor beta chains originate from one sample sequenced in a study of blood T cell repertoires in COVID-19. TCRdb keeps only in-frame clones here, not all; method: immunoSEQ multiplex PCR. The sample records over 45,000 clones, around 83% being singletons. The sequenced sample was peripheral blood. The receptor set was obtained from a human donor in a cohort sampled during active COVID-19.

This clone turned up a few times. V and J are TRBV21-1 and TRBJ2-4; the D call TRBD2 from the table was never checked on the DNA. TRBV21-1 is tagged as a pseudogene. This CDR3 spans 9 amino acids. The DNA for the CDR3 is TGTGCCAGCAGCAAAGAACCGGACTTC. Translation: CASSKEPDF.

This sequence joins TRBV7-9 and TRBJ2-1; TRBD1 agrees at 9 bases. This CDR3 contains 15 residues. Per the germline V gene, CDR1 is SEHNR and CDR2 is FQNEAQ (reference sequence). J lost 0 bases, V lost 5 bases, and 2 bases had no gene match. The CDR3, as DNA: TGTGCCAGCAGCCCGGGACAGGGCTCCTACAATGAGCAGTTCTTC. It specifies CASSPGQGSYNEQFF. Based on the CDR3 plus reference TRBV7-9 and TRBJ2-1, the full variable domain is DTGVSQNPRHKITKRGQNVTFRCDPISEHNRLYWYRQTLGQGPEFLTYFQNEAQLEKSRLLSDRFSAERPKGSFSTLEIQRTEQGDSAMYLCASSPGQGSYNEQFFGPGTRLTVL.

The rearrangement joins TRBV9 to TRBJ1-5, with TRBD1 matching 7 bases. The CDR3 is 15 amino acids. Germline CDR1 reads SGDLS; CDR2 reads YYNGEE. V shed 0 bases, J shed 4 bases, and the junction held 4 bases outside the gene matches. DNA for the CDR3: TGTGCCAGCAGCGTAGGTCAGGGGGGAAATCAGCCCCAGCATTTT. Translated, it gives CASSVGQGGNQPQHF.

The gene calls are TRBV5-4 and TRBJ2-3; D is perhaps TRBD1 (7 bases). V was shortened by 2 bases and J by 5 bases, with 15 bases between the two germline ends. CDR3 size: 15 residues. Looked up from germline, CDR1 is SGHNT and CDR2 is YYREEE (reference sequence). In DNA, the CDR3 is TGTGCCAGCAGCTTAGCAGGGGGGCCCTTAGATACGCAGTATTTT. It translates to CASSLAGGPLDTQYF.

The J gene is TRBJ1-1, the V gene TRBV6-5; TRBD1 matches 8 bases. CDR1 and CDR2 from the germline V gene are MNHEY and SVGAGI. Trimming at V came to 2 bases and at J to 4 bases, leaving 0 bases not matched to a gene. This CDR3 comprises 13 residues. This CDR3 reads CASSYTGGTEAFF. The CDR3 coding sequence is TGTGCCAGCAGTTACACAGGGGGCACTGAAGCTTTCTTT.

The chain couples TRBV25-1 to TRBJ1-2; maybe TRBD1 (5 bases). The germline gives CDR1 MGHDK, CDR2 SYGVNS. V was cut by 1 base and J by 3 bases, with 12 bases left in between. The CDR3 is 15 residues long. The CDR3 reads CASSEFSGRDYGYTF. The CDR3 nucleotides are TGTGCCAGCAGTGAATTCTCGGGCAGGGACTATGGCTACACCTTC.

This chain connects TRBV29-1 to TRBJ1-5, with D possibly being TRBD1 (6 bases). CDR3 length: 14 amino acids. The germline V gene encodes CDR1 SQVTM and CDR2 ANQGSEA. Trimming stripped 6 bases from V and 1 base from J, with 13 bases between. In DNA, the CDR3 is TGCAGCGTGACAGTAACAGGGAGCAATCAGCCCCAGCATTTT. Translated, it gives CSVTVTGSNQPQHF.

The CDR3 protein is CASSSRTGPDTQYF. In DNA, the CDR3 is TGTGCCAGCAGCTCTCGAACAGGGCCAGATACGCAGTATTTT. This chain joins TRBV9 and TRBJ2-3; D is perhaps TRBD1 (6 bases). Trimming took off 4 bases at V and 4 bases at J, with 13 bases between the two ends. The CDR3 runs 14 residues. The germline V gene has CDR1 SGDLS and CDR2 YYNGEE.

This clone was found once. The rearrangement joins TRBV5-1 to TRBJ1-1; 8 bases map to TRBD1. After removal of 4 bases from V and 4 bases from J, the junction contained 6 bases not matched to a gene. Per the germline V gene, CDR1 is SGHRS and CDR2 is YFSETQ. The CDR3 consists of 14 residues. CDR3: CASSATGGGTEAFF. CDR3 nucleotide sequence: TGCGCCAGCAGCGCAACAGGGGGAGGCACTGAAGCTTTCTTT.

This clone was seen only a few times. The chain couples TRBV7-8 to TRBJ2-7, with 8 bases lining up with TRBD1. From germline, CDR1 is SGHVS and CDR2 FQNEAQ. The CDR3 runs to 14 residues. The ends lost 3 bases at V and 4 bases at J; junction bases unmatched: 5. This CDR3 reads CASSLDRASYEQYF. The CDR3 DNA follows: TGTGCCAGCAGCTTGGACAGGGCCAGTTACGAGCAGTACTTC.

The CDR3 bases are TGTGCCAGCAGTTCCGGACAGGGGGTCCATCAGCCCCAGCATTTT. This gives the protein CASSSGQGVHQPQHF. The J gene is TRBJ1-5, the V gene TRBV27; TRBD1 matches 10 bases. Trimming cost V 4 bases and J 5 bases; bases outside gene matches: 5. The CDR3 loop spans 15 amino acids. Germline V gene lookup returns CDR1 MNHEY and CDR2 SMNVEV (reference sequence).

This clone was seen more than once but under ten times. This chain joins TRBV18 and TRBJ1-1; the D gene is possibly TRBD1 (6 bases). Germline loops: CDR1 KGHSH, CDR2 LQKENI. The CDR3 spans 16 residues. Trimming cost V 4 bases and J 5 bases, with 20 bases left between them. The CDR3 sequence: CASSLKGQKTGTEAFF. The CDR3 DNA is TGTGCCAGCTCACTGAAAGGACAGAAAACGGGGACTGAAGCTTTCTTT.

The rearrangement links TRBV6-5 to TRBJ1-3; no reliable D call. The CDR3 contains 14 residues. In germline, CDR1 is MNHEY, CDR2 SVGAGI. V dropped 2 bases and J dropped 3 bases, with 8 bases sitting between them. As DNA, the CDR3 is TGTGCCAGCAGTTACGGCGGCGGTGGAAACACCATATATTTT. Translated, it gives CASSYGGGGNTIYF.

The rearrangement links TRBV24-1 to TRBJ1-2; D gene ambiguous. The CDR3 is 13 residues long. Germline loops: CDR1 KGHDR, CDR2 SFDVKD. Trimming took off 4 bases at V and 0 bases at J, with 5 bases between the two ends. Here the CDR3 reads CATSEQPNYGYTF. The DNA of the CDR3 is TGTGCCACCAGTGAACAGCCTAACTATGGCTACACCTTC.

This chain uses TRBV10-3 with TRBJ2-3; 7 nucleotides align to TRBD1. V shed 5 bases, J shed 3 bases, and the junction held 11 bases outside the gene matches. Germline loops: CDR1 ENHRY, CDR2 SYGVKD. This CDR3 spans 16 amino acids. The chain's CDR3 is CAISKGAVVGTDTQYF. The CDR3 DNA reads TGTGCCATCAGTAAGGGGGCGGTGGTAGGTACAGATACGCAGTATTTT.

The chain is built from TRBV5-1 and TRBJ2-7, with 7 bases fitting TRBD1. This CDR3 has 15 amino acids. CDR1 and CDR2 (germline): SGHRS, YFSETQ. The ends lost 4 bases at V and 5 bases at J; junction bases unmatched: 12. This CDR3 is CASSPEQGLGHEQYF. CDR3 in DNA: TGCGCCAGCAGCCCGGAACAGGGGCTTGGGCACGAGCAGTACTTC.

The rearrangement uses TRBV10-1 and TRBJ2-3; 8 bases are a match to TRBD2. V was pared by 6 bases and J by 1 base, with 6 bases of the junction left unmatched. Germline-derived CDR1 and CDR2 are WNHNN and SYGVQD (reference sequence). This CDR3 is 15 amino acids long. DNA of the CDR3: TGCGCCAGCAGCGACCCGGGGGGGCGCACAGATACGCAGTATTTT. Translation: CASSDPGGRTDTQYF.

The chain couples TRBV11-3 to TRBJ1-6; D is possibly TRBD1 (6 bases). Trimming took off 5 bases at V and 0 bases at J, with 17 bases between the two ends. Germline-derived CDR1 and CDR2 are SGHNT and YENEEA. CDR3 length: 18 amino acids. The CDR3 reads CASSPRGIQRSYNSPLHF. In DNA form, the CDR3 reads TGTGCCAGCAGCCCCAGGGGAATCCAACGCTCCTATAATTCACCCCTCCACTTT.

Only one count was recorded for this clone. The chain uses TRBV2 and TRBJ2-3; maybe TRBD1 (6 bases). V was cut by 8 bases and J by 1 base, with 13 bases left in between. The germline CDR1 and CDR2 sequences are SNHLY and FYNNEI. The CDR3 is 14 residues long. The CDR3 is CASPGASRTDTQYF. In DNA, the CDR3 is TGTGCCAGCCCAGGGGCCTCCCGCACAGATACGCAGTATTTT.

The chain combines TRBV12-3 or TRBV12-4 with TRBJ1-1, with 7 bases that match TRBD1. J lost 7 bases, V lost 3 bases, and 5 bases had no gene match. The CDR3 has 13 residues. The CDR3 protein is CASSFRDSVEAFF. The CDR3 DNA follows: TGTGCCAGCAGTTTCCGGGACAGCGTTGAAGCTTTCTTT.

This clone was detected a few times. The gene calls are TRBV11-2 and TRBJ2-1; 8 bases match TRBD1. From germline, CDR1 is SGHAT and CDR2 FQNNGV. The CDR3 has 15 residues. V shed 4 bases and J 6 bases; nucleotides not matched to a gene: 8. CDR3 in DNA: TGTGCCAGCAGCTCCCGGGACAGGACCTCCAATGAGCAGTTCTTC. Its translation: CASSSRDRTSNEQFF.

The CDR3 nucleotides are TGCGCCAGCAGTGAGACTGGGGGCACCTTCCAAGAGACCCAGTACTTC. This encodes CASSETGGTFQETQYF. This chain links TRBV10-2 with TRBJ2-5; D is possibly TRBD1 (6 bases). CDR3 length equals 16 residues. The V end was cut by 2 bases, the J end by 1 base, with 14 bases between. From germline, CDR1 is WSHSY and CDR2 SAAADI.

The chain combines TRBV5-1 with TRBJ2-1; D call uncertain. V gave up 4 bases and J gave up 8 bases, with 7 bases separating them. CDR1 is SGHRS, CDR2 YFSETQ, per germline. The CDR3 sequence is 11 residues long. The CDR3 loop is CASSEAYEQFF. The DNA of the CDR3 is TGCGCCAGCAGCGAAGCATATGAGCAGTTCTTC.